Below are 12 T cell receptor beta chains sequenced from a single sample in a study of blood T cells in healthy people across ages (dated by TCRdb to between 2014 and 2016). Receptors were amplified or captured by 5' RACE. Data came from an Illumina HiSeq 2500. A second PCR of roughly 7 to 11 cycles was performed with a sample-barcoded 5' primer and a J-beta primer mix. TCRdb reprocessed the public reads (quality trimming at Q25 with fastp, clone calling with MiXCR) and kept in-frame beta chains. Here each entry gathers all rows of one CDR3 protein and keeps the most common genes and DNA. This sample is represented by over 950,000 distinct CDR3 sequences; just over 50% of them were singletons. The ten largest account for over 20% of the sample. Sequenced material: blood. These receptors came from a woman between 55 and 75 years old in good health.

CDR3 region: CASSAGQGTNEQFF. In DNA, the CDR3 is TGTGCCTCCAGCGCCGGACAGGGCACCAATGAGCAGTTCTTC. This chain links TRBV12-3 or TRBV12-4 with TRBJ2-1; 8 bases match TRBD1. V lost 11 bases to trimming and J lost 6 bases; unmatched junction nucleotides: 12. The CDR3 length is 14 residues.

The chain joins TRBV29-1 to TRBJ2-7, with a tentative D call TRBD2 (6 bases). Germline-derived CDR1 and CDR2 are SQVTM and ANQGSEA. V was shortened by 6 bases and J by 5 bases, with 17 bases between the two germline ends. The CDR3 runs to 13 residues. The CDR3 region is CSVLRAGGNEQYF. CDR3 nucleotides: TGCAGCGTCCTTAGAGCGGGTGGCAACGAGCAGTACTTC.

The rearrangement joins TRBV5-1 to TRBJ2-7, with 7 bases identical to TRBD2. This CDR3 is built from 17 residues. From germline, CDR1 is SGHRS and CDR2 YFSETQ. V lost 1 base and J lost 0; bases outside the gene matches: 10. This CDR3 is CASSLRRDYQSSYEQYF. CDR3 nucleotides: TGCGCCAGCAGCTTGCGGCGGGACTACCAGAGCTCCTACGAGCAGTACTTC.

In DNA form, the CDR3 reads TGTGCCAGCAGCCCCGGGGGTCGAGGCAATCAGCCCCAGCATTTT. Translation: CASSPGGRGNQPQHF. V gene TRBV9 combines with J gene TRBJ1-5, with D perhaps matching TRBD1 (5 bases). The CDR3 totals 15 residues. Per the germline V gene, CDR1 is SGDLS and CDR2 is YYNGEE. Trimming removed 4 bases from V and 2 bases from J, with 13 bases in between.

The chain is built from TRBV3-1 and TRBJ1-2; D call uncertain. The germline V and J ends were trimmed by 1 base and 7 bases, with 13 bases remaining between them. The CDR3 contains 14 residues. Per the germline V gene, CDR1 is LGHDT and CDR2 is YNNKEL (reference sequence). The CDR3 DNA reads as TGTGCCAGCAGCCAAGGTTGGCAAATCGGTGGCTACACCTTC. This sequence encodes CASSQGWQIGGYTF. The whole variable domain, filled in from reference TRBV3-1 and TRBJ1-2, reads DTAVSQTPKYLVTQMGNDKSIKCEQNLGHDTMYWYKQDSKKFLKIMFSYNNKELIINETVPNRFSPKSPDKAHLNLHINSLELGDSAVYFCASSQGWQIGGYTFGSGTRLTVV.

The sample holds a few counts of this clonotype. CDR3 loop: CASSQKRGGGETQYF. The CDR3 bases are TGCGCCAGCAGCCAAAAAAGGGGGGGAGGAGAGACCCAGTACTTC. J is TRBJ2-5 and V is TRBV4-1, with TRBD2 as a possible D gene (7 bases). V lost 2 bases to trimming and J lost 4 bases, with 14 bases between them. Per germline, CDR1 MGHRA and CDR2 YSYEKL. The CDR3 contains 15 residues.

The genes are TRBV18 and TRBJ1-1; unclear D gene. Trimming stripped 3 bases from V and 1 base from J, with 9 bases between. CDR1 and CDR2 from the germline V gene are KGHSH and LQKENI. The CDR3 spans 14 residues. The CDR3 nucleotides are TGTGCCAGCTCACCTTTGTCAGGGAACACTGAAGCTTTCTTT. It translates to CASSPLSGNTEAFF.

The chain links TRBV11-2 to TRBJ2-7; D perhaps matches TRBD1 (6 bases). The CDR3 is made up of 14 amino acids. Germline CDR1 reads SGHAT; CDR2 reads FQNNGV. Trimming left V 4 bases short and J 4 bases short, with 14 bases between. In DNA form, the CDR3 reads TGTGCCAGCAGCTCACAGGGCGGCCTTTACGAGCAGTACTTC. Translating gives CASSSQGGLYEQYF.

This clonotype was recorded a few times. The V and J genes are TRBV5-1 and TRBJ2-3; D unresolved. CDR1 is SGHRS and CDR2 is YFSETQ in the germline V gene. The CDR3 covers 14 residues. V was clipped by 0 bases and J by 5 bases, with 10 bases between them. DNA of the CDR3: TGCGCCAGCAGCTTGGCCAAGGGCCGAGATACGCAGTATTTT. Translation gives CASSLAKGRDTQYF.

In this sample, this clonotype turned up many times. The V and J genes are TRBV28 and TRBJ2-7, with 12 bases fitting TRBD1. Germline V gene sequence: CDR1 MDHEN, CDR2 SYDVKM. V trimming: 5 bases; J trimming: 3 bases; junction bases outside the gene matches: 11. The CDR3 spans 17 residues. CDR3 protein: CASSTTPGTGGGYEQYF. The DNA of the CDR3 is TGTGCCAGCAGTACTACTCCCGGGACAGGGGGCGGCTACGAGCAGTACTTC.

This clonotype was counted only a few times. The V gene is TRBV11-3, the J gene TRBJ2-1; D is unclear. The germline CDR1 and CDR2 sequences are SGHNT and YENEEA. The CDR3 consists of 14 residues. Trimming removed 5 bases at V and 6 bases at J, with 14 bases between. CDR3: CASSKGPSSNEQFF. The CDR3 DNA reads as TGTGCCAGCAGCAAGGGCCCCTCCAGCAATGAGCAGTTCTTC.

This chain links TRBV29-1 with TRBJ2-1, with 7 bases that match TRBD1. This CDR3 comprises 15 residues. Trimming cost V 6 bases and J 10 bases; bases outside gene matches: 18. CDR1 is SQVTM and CDR2 is ANQGSEA in the germline V gene. For the CDR3, the DNA is TGCAGCGTGCGATTCCGGGACAGATCTACCTACGAGCAGTTCTTC. Its translation: CSVRFRDRSTYEQFF.